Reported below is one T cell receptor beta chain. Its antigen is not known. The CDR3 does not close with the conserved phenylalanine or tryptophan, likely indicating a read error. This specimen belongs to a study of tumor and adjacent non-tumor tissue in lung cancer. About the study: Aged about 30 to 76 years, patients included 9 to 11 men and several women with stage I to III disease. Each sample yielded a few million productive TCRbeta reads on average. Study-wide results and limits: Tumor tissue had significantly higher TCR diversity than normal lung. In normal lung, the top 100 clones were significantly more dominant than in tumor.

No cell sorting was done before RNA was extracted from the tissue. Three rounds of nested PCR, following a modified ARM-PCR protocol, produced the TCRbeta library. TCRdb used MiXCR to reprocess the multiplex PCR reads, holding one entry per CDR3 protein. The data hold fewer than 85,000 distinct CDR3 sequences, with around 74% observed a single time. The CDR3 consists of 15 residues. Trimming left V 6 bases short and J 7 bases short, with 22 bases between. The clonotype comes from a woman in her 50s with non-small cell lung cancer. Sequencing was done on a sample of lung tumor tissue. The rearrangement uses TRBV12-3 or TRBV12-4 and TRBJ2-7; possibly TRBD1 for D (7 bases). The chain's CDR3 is CASSPAGGQPYEQYS. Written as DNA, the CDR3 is TGTGCCAGCAGCCCCGCCGGGGGACAGCCATATGAGCAGTACTCC.